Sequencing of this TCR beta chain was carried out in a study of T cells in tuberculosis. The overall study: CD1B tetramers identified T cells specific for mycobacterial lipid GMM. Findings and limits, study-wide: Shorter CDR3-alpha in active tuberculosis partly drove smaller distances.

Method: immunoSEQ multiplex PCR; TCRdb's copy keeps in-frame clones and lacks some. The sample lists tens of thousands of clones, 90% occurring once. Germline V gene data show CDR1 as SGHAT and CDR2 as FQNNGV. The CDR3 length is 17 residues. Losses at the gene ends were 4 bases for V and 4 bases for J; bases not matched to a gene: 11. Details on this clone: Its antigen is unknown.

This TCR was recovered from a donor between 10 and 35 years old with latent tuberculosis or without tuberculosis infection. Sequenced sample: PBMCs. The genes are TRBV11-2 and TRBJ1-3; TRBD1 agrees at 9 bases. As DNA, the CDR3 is TGTGCCAGCAGCTCCCCCTTCCGGGACAGGGAGGGAAACACCATATATTTT. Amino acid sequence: CASSSPFRDREGNTIYF.